The source of this T cell receptor (beta chain) is a study of shared clonotypes between healthy human individuals. The CDR3 runs to 17 residues. CDR1 is MDHEN, CDR2 SYDVKM, per germline. After removal of 1 base from V and 1 base from J, the junction contained 7 bases not matched to a gene. Per the original methods: ImmunoSEQ gave junction-only sequences without quality scores, so filtering differed. Some clones are missing from TCRdb's copy, which holds only in-frame ones; the method was immunoSEQ multiplex PCR. V, J and clone size are those of that table, while D and trimming were read from the DNA. The data show 550,000 to 850,000 clones, with 72% seen just once and around 1.8% held by the top ten. With respect to this clone: Its antigen is unidentified.

Splitting of CD4+ cells produced CD45RA+ naive and CD45RA-negative memory subsets. Study-level results: Clonotype sharing among donors was expected to depend on sequencing depth.

This receptor was identified in a woman younger than 45 in good health. The sequenced material came from memory CD4+ T cells sorted from blood. Subset in this sample: CD45RA-negative fraction. The V gene is TRBV28, the J gene TRBJ2-1, with 7 bases identical to TRBD2. DNA of the CDR3: TGTGCCAGCAGTTTATATGGCGGGAGAGGGTCCTACAATGAGCAGTTCTTC. It translates to CASSLYGGRGSYNEQFF.